Described below is a single T cell receptor beta chain sequence and its context. The data are from a study of T-cell memory formation after mild COVID-19. Constant-segment primers were used for 5'RACE, and the resulting TCR alpha and TCR beta cDNA libraries carried sample barcodes and UMIs. One entry per CDR3 protein, called by TCRdb with MiXCR from the 5' RACE reads. The repertoire holds around 300,000 distinct CDR3 sequences, with 15% to 20% as singletons. Trimming removed 1 base at V and 2 bases at J, with 18 bases between. Germline V gene lookup returns CDR1 SGHAT and CDR2 FQNNGV. The CDR3 covers 18 residues.

This sequence originates from a man younger than 35 who had mild COVID-19 (a few samples of this study predate the infection). Cell type and time point are not known. The V and J genes are TRBV11-2 and TRBJ1-3; tentatively, D is TRBD1 (6 bases). Sequencing input: PBMCs or a T cell subset sorted from them (not recorded which). The CDR3 DNA reads as TGTGCCAGCAGCTTAGGTGCCCCGTGGGGGGCCCCTGGAAACACCATATATTTT. It is translated as CASSLGAPWGAPGNTIYF.